Shown below are 13 T cell receptor beta chains from a single sample sequenced in a study of cytomegalovirus exposure and HLA in healthy donors. PCR amplification relied on 60 Vbeta primers (plus 13 Jbeta primers). The repertoire was sequenced with immunoSEQ multiplex PCR; TCRdb's copy has only in-frame clones and lacks some. The sample data list tens of thousands of clones. The sample was PBMCs. The origin of the receptors is a woman aged 25 to 39 in good health and CMV-seronegative.

J is TRBJ1-1 and V is TRBV9; 9 nucleotides line up with TRBD1. The junction had 10 bases not matched to a gene; V was cut back by 4 bases and J by 9 bases. Germline-derived CDR1 and CDR2 are SGDLS and YYNGEE. This CDR3 comprises 14 residues. The CDR3 DNA sequence: TGTGCCAGCAGCTCCATTTTGGGACAGGGCCAAGCTTTCTTT. Translated: CASSSILGQGQAFF.

The chain combines TRBV7-9 with TRBJ1-4; weak D call: TRBD1 (6 bases). This CDR3 region has 15 residues. V gave up 1 base and J gave up 4 bases, with 10 bases separating them. Germline assignment: CDR1 SEHNR and CDR2 FQNEAQ (reference sequence). CDR3 nucleotides: TGTGCCAGCAGCTTAGGAGGGGGTTATAATGAAAAACTGTTTTTT. This sequence encodes CASSLGGGYNEKLFF. The whole variable domain, remainder taken from reference TRBV7-9 and TRBJ1-4, is DTGVSQNPRHKITKRGQNVTFRCDPISEHNRLYWYRQTLGQGPEFLTYFQNEAQLEKSRLLSDRFSAERPKGSFSTLEIQRTEQGDSAMYLCASSLGGGYNEKLFFGSGTQLSVL.

This chain connects TRBV29-1 to TRBJ1-1; TRBD1 matches 8 bases. Looked up from germline, CDR1 is SQVTM and CDR2 is ANQGSEA. The V and J ends lost 4 bases and 2 bases, in that order; junction bases with no gene match: 6. This CDR3 comprises 14 residues. The CDR3: CSVVGQASNTEAFF. The CDR3 nucleotides are TGCAGCGTTGTGGGACAGGCCTCTAACACTGAAGCTTTCTTT.

This CDR3 is CASSIIRGNQPQHF. In DNA, the CDR3 is TGTGCCAGTAGTATAATTCGGGGCAATCAGCCCCAGCATTTT. V is TRBV19 and J is TRBJ1-5, with no clear D. The V and J ends lost 2 bases and 2 bases respectively, with 7 bases between them. The germline V gene has CDR1 LNHDA and CDR2 SQIVND (reference sequence). The CDR3 consists of 14 residues. Drawing the rest from reference TRBV19 and TRBJ1-5, the complete variable domain is DGGITQSPKYLFRKEGQNVTLSCEQNLNHDAMYWYRQDPGQGLRLIYYSQIVNDFQKGDIAEGYSVSREKKESFPLTVTSAQKNPTAFYLCASSIIRGNQPQHFGDGTRLSIL.

J is TRBJ1-2 and V is TRBV6-1; possibly TRBD1 for D (5 bases). Germline CDR1 is MNHNS and CDR2 is SASEGT. CDR3 length: 13 residues. Trimming cost V 3 bases and J 2 bases, with 7 bases left between them. CDR3 sequence reads: CASSDRVNYGYTF. In DNA form, the CDR3 reads TGTGCCAGCAGTGACAGGGTCAACTATGGCTACACCTTC.

The chain couples TRBV2 to TRBJ1-1; 11 bases align to TRBD1. The V segment lost 9 bases and the J segment 4 bases; nucleotides outside the gene matches: 13. Germline V gene lookup returns CDR1 SNHLY and CDR2 FYNNEI. CDR3 length equals 16 residues. In DNA, the CDR3 is TGTGCCAGGCGGGGGACAGGGGGACTTTTGGGCACTGAAGCTTTCTTT. This translates into CARRGTGGLLGTEAFF.

Turning to this clone: The sample has other DNA sequences that encode this CDR3 too. The chain is built from TRBV30 and TRBJ2-7, with 7 bases aligning to TRBD2. CDR3 size: 14 residues. V was pared by 0 bases and J by 2 bases, with 4 bases of the junction left unmatched. Per the germline V gene, CDR1 is GTSNPN and CDR2 is SVGIG (reference sequence). DNA of the CDR3: TGTGCCTGGAGTGTGGGGGGGAGCGCCTACGAGCAGTACTTC. It yields the protein CAWSVGGSAYEQYF.

The rearrangement joins TRBV5-6 to TRBJ1-2, with 8 bases identical to TRBD1. The CDR3 sequence is 15 residues long. The V gene end was trimmed by 4 bases and the J gene end by 4 bases; junction bases not matched to a gene: 9. Germline V gene lookup returns CDR1 SGHDT and CDR2 YYEEEE. The CDR3: CASSRVQGAGYGYTF. The CDR3 DNA sequence: TGTGCCAGCAGCCGAGTGCAGGGGGCAGGCTATGGCTACACCTTC. Based on the CDR3 plus reference TRBV5-6 and TRBJ1-2, the full variable domain is DAGVTQSPTHLIKTRGQQVTLRCSPKSGHDTVSWYQQALGQGPQFIFQYYEEEERQRGNFPDRFSGHQFPNYSSELNVNALLLGDSALYLCASSRVQGAGYGYTFGSGTRLTVV.

The chain couples TRBV6-5 to TRBJ1-2; TRBD1 matches at 8 bases. This CDR3 is 13 amino acids long. V shed 7 bases and J 4 bases; nucleotides not matched to a gene: 5. CDR1 is MNHEY, CDR2 SVGAGI, per germline. The CDR3 reads CASTRDRGYGYTF. CDR3 in DNA: TGTGCCAGCACCAGAGACAGGGGCTATGGCTACACCTTC.

This chain uses TRBV19 with TRBJ1-5, with D unclear. Germline V gene lookup returns CDR1 LNHDA and CDR2 SQIVND (reference sequence). The CDR3 is 12 amino acids. Between the trimmed V and J ends, which lost 3 bases and 3 bases, there was a span of 3 bases. CDR3 loop: CASSIYNQPQHF. The CDR3 DNA follows: TGTGCCAGTAGTATTTACAATCAGCCCCAGCATTTT.

The chain employs TRBV19 and TRBJ1-1; the D gene is possibly TRBD1 (6 bases). CDR1 is LNHDA, CDR2 SQIVND, per germline (reference sequence). The CDR3 consists of 13 residues. V dropped 3 bases and J dropped 6 bases, with 11 bases sitting between them. CDR3 amino acids: CASSMGGLAEAFF. CDR3 bases: TGTGCCAGTAGTATGGGGGGGCTCGCTGAAGCTTTCTTT.

The chain links TRBV27 to TRBJ1-6, with D hard to call. This CDR3 spans 13 amino acids. Trimming took 5 bases from V and 6 from J, leaving 8 bases between them. Germline V gene lookup returns CDR1 MNHEY and CDR2 SMNVEV (reference sequence). The CDR3 is CASSLASNSPLHF. The CDR3 DNA sequence: TGTGCCAGCAGTCTGGCCTCTAATTCACCCCTCCACTTT.

The chain joins TRBV5-4 to TRBJ1-6, with D possibly being TRBD1 (5 bases). The CDR3 loop spans 15 amino acids. V lost 1 base to trimming and J lost 4 bases, with 9 bases between them. Germline values: CDR1 SGHNT, CDR2 YYREEE (reference sequence). CDR3 loop: CASSLQGSYNSPLHF. For the CDR3, the DNA is TGTGCCAGCAGCTTGCAGGGATCGTATAATTCACCCCTCCACTTT.